The 25 T cell receptor beta chains below were found in one sample sequenced in a study of PD-L1 blockade in urothelial cancer. Noted time point: pretreatment peripheral blood. Data came from immunoSEQ multiplex PCR; TCRdb stores just in-frame clones and leaves some out. The sample carries 70,000 to 95,000 clones, 84% recorded once. The source was PBMCs, collected around atezolizumab (anti-PD-L1) treatment. The source is a man in his fifties or sixties with urothelial cancer.

The rearrangement uses TRBV5-1 and TRBJ2-3; D is unresolved. Germline CDR1 and CDR2: SGHRS and YFSETQ. Trimming pared 4 bases from V and 4 bases from J, leaving 16 bases between. The CDR3 runs to 15 residues. CDR3 nucleotides: TGCGCCAGCAGCCAATCAAGCCGCGGCTCAGATACGCAGTATTTT. It yields the protein CASSQSSRGSDTQYF.

The genes are TRBV11-2 and TRBJ1-1, with TRBD1 matching over 8 bases. J gave up 2 bases and V 5 bases, and 13 bases lay outside the gene matches. This CDR3 is built from 17 residues. Germline V gene data show CDR1 as SGHAT and CDR2 as FQNNGV. The DNA of the CDR3 is TGTGCCAGCAGCAGCCCCCAGGGGGCGCGGGTAAACACTGAAGCTTTCTTT. Encoded protein: CASSSPQGARVNTEAFF.

CDR3 amino acids: CASRDSSGNTIYF. CDR3 bases: TGTGCCAGCAGGGACAGTTCTGGAAACACCATATATTTT. The gene calls are TRBV28 and TRBJ1-3, with D tentatively TRBD1 (6 bases). V lost 6 bases to trimming and J lost 1 base, with 7 bases between them. Germline V gene sequence: CDR1 MDHEN, CDR2 SYDVKM. The CDR3 length is 13 residues.

This rearrangement joins TRBV14 to TRBJ2-2, with a tentative D call TRBD2 (6 bases). Germline V lookup: CDR1 SGHDN, CDR2 FVKESK. The CDR3 runs to 17 residues. The V and J ends lost 3 bases and 3 bases respectively, with 17 bases between them. CDR3: CASSHPGLRSHTGELFF. The CDR3 DNA reads as TGTGCCAGCAGCCACCCCGGACTACGTTCGCACACCGGGGAGCTGTTTTTT.

This chain joins TRBV6-6 and TRBJ2-7; 11 bases agree with TRBD2. The CDR3 has 15 residues. Trimming at V came to 4 bases and at J to 7 bases, leaving 9 bases not matched to a gene. The germline CDR1 and CDR2 sequences are MNHNY and SVGAGI (reference sequence). DNA of the CDR3: TGTGCCAGCAGTTCCACTCGACTAGCGGGGAATGAGCAGTACTTC. It codes for CASSSTRLAGNEQYF.

The chain links TRBV6-6 to TRBJ2-7, with D perhaps matching TRBD1 (6 bases). Between the trimmed V and J ends, which lost 5 bases and 3 bases, there was a span of 8 bases. The CDR3 spans 12 residues. Germline V gives CDR1 MNHNY, CDR2 SVGAGI (reference sequence). In DNA form, the CDR3 reads TGTGCCAGCAGTCTACAGGGCTACGAGCAGTACTTC. Its protein is CASSLQGYEQYF.

This sequence joins TRBV19 and TRBJ1-1, with 9 bases lining up with TRBD1. Trimming at V came to 5 bases and at J to 3 bases, leaving 4 bases not matched to a gene. The length of the CDR3 is 14 residues. Germline V lookup: CDR1 LNHDA, CDR2 SQIVND (reference sequence). This CDR3 is CASSLTGGDTEAFF. DNA for the CDR3: TGTGCCAGTAGTCTGACAGGGGGGGACACTGAAGCTTTCTTT.

The rearrangement links TRBV5-1 to TRBJ2-5; 11 positions agree with TRBD2. The CDR3 covers 17 residues. Per the germline V gene, CDR1 is SGHRS and CDR2 is YFSETQ. V was clipped by 4 bases and J by 5 bases; unmatched bases: 13. CDR3 residues: CASSQVGLAGLGETQYF. Written as DNA, the CDR3 is TGCGCCAGCAGCCAAGTCGGACTAGCGGGTCTCGGGGAGACCCAGTACTTC.

This clone was observed a few times. This chain joins TRBV30 and TRBJ1-5; possibly TRBD1 for D (5 bases). CDR3 length equals 13 residues. Germline CDR1 is GTSNPN and CDR2 is SVGIG (reference sequence). Trimming removed 3 bases from V and 4 bases from J, with 10 bases in between. The CDR3: CAWSRDRNQPQHF. The DNA for the CDR3 is TGTGCCTGGAGCAGGGATCGGAATCAGCCCCAGCATTTT.

This chain joins TRBV14 and TRBJ1-2; 8 positions match TRBD1. Germline V gene sequence: CDR1 SGHDN, CDR2 FVKESK. CDR3 length: 15 residues. The V segment lost 5 bases and the J segment 3 bases; nucleotides outside the gene matches: 8. CDR3 DNA: TGTGCCAGCAGCGGACAGGGCCTTACTTACTATGGCTACACCTTC. It encodes CASSGQGLTYYGYTF.

A few counts support this clone. The V gene is TRBV10-1, the J gene TRBJ1-5; 10 bases are a match to TRBD1. The trim removed 10 bases at V and 5 bases at J, leaving 11 bases unmatched. This CDR3 region has 15 residues. Germline CDR1 and CDR2: WNHNN and SYGVQD (reference sequence). For the CDR3, the DNA is TGCGCCACGAAGCTTTTCGGACAGGGGGATCAGCCCCAGCATTTT. Protein: CATKLFGQGDQPQHF.

The chain joins TRBV20-1 to TRBJ1-4; tentative D call: TRBD1 (5 bases). Trimming cost V 6 bases and J 9 bases, with 8 bases left between them. Germline V CDR1 and CDR2: DFQATT, SNEGSKA (reference sequence). This CDR3 contains 10 residues. CDR3 nucleotides: TGCAGTGCCGAGGACAAAAAACTGTTTTTT. Residues: CSAEDKKLFF.

V is TRBV5-8 and J is TRBJ2-3; a weak D match, TRBD1 (6 bases). V was pared by 1 base and J by 3 bases, with 9 bases between. The CDR3 is 14 amino acids. From germline, CDR1 is SGHTS and CDR2 YDEGEE. DNA of the CDR3: TGTGCCAGCAGCTTGCTTCAGGGGACAGATACGCAGTATTTT. Translating gives CASSLLQGTDTQYF.

The chain recombines TRBV7-2 with TRBJ1-6; weak D call: TRBD1 (5 bases). The germline gives CDR1 SGHTA, CDR2 FQGNSA. CDR3 length: 15 amino acids. V lost 1 base and J 11 bases, leaving 15 bases between the germline ends. The DNA for the CDR3 is TGTGCCAGCAGCTTAGGGCTTGGGTGGGGCACACCCCTCCACTTT. It is translated as CASSLGLGWGTPLHF.

The chain links TRBV2 to TRBJ1-1; TRBD1 is a possible D gene (6 bases). This CDR3 region has 14 residues. Between the trimmed V and J ends, which lost 6 bases and 2 bases, there was a span of 13 bases. Germline CDR1 reads SNHLY; CDR2 reads FYNNEI. The CDR3 coding sequence is TGTGCCAGCAGAGACGGACAGTTCAACACTGAAGCTTTCTTT. It encodes CASRDGQFNTEAFF. Complete variable domain (other parts from reference TRBV2 and TRBJ1-1): EPEVTQTPSHQVTQMGQEVILRCVPISNHLYFYWYRQILGQKVEFLVSFYNNEISEKSEIFDDQFSVERPDGSNFTLKIRSTKLEDSAMYFCASRDGQFNTEAFFGQGTRLTVV.

The rearrangement joins TRBV10-3 to TRBJ1-3; D possibly corresponds to TRBD1 (5 bases). CDR1 and CDR2 (germline): ENHRY, SYGVKD. This CDR3 comprises 16 residues. V dropped 10 bases and J dropped 2 bases, with 21 bases sitting between them. CDR3 protein: CATTAGWGLTGNTIYF. In nucleotides, the CDR3 is TGTGCCACCACCGCTGGGTGGGGACTTACTGGAAACACCATATATTTT.

The V and J genes are TRBV2 and TRBJ1-1; D uncertain. The CDR3 has 13 residues. V lost 6 bases and J 1 base, leaving 9 bases between the germline ends. CDR1 SNHLY and CDR2 FYNNEI come from the germline V gene. CDR3 protein: CASRANRNTEAFF. CDR3 nucleotide sequence: TGTGCCAGCAGAGCAAATAGGAACACTGAAGCTTTCTTT.

The chain links TRBV19 to TRBJ2-2, with TRBD1 as a possible D gene (5 bases). Germline CDR1 and CDR2: LNHDA and SQIVND (reference sequence). V gave up 2 bases and J gave up 7 bases, with 8 bases separating them. The CDR3 runs to 13 residues. The CDR3 DNA reads TGTGCCAGTAGTATAAGGGGCGGCGGGGAGCTGTTTTTT. Protein sequence: CASSIRGGGELFF.

This clone appeared once. The DNA of the CDR3 is TGTGCCAGACTCCGACAGGGACGGACTGAAGCTTTCTTT. Protein product: CARLRQGRTEAFF. The J gene is TRBJ1-1, the V gene TRBV2, with TRBD1 matching 7 bases. Germline V lookup: CDR1 SNHLY, CDR2 FYNNEI. The CDR3 has 13 amino acids. After removal of 9 bases from V and 5 bases from J, the junction contained 9 bases not matched to a gene.

The CDR3 region has the DNA TGCGCCAGCAGCCAAGATGGGCAGGGGGGCTCCTACGAGCAGTACTTC. This sequence encodes CASSQDGQGGSYEQYF. The genes are TRBV4-3 and TRBJ2-7, with D possibly being TRBD1 (7 bases). Germline assignment: CDR1 LGHNA and CDR2 YSLEER. The CDR3 has 16 residues. The ends were cut back, 0 bases at V and 0 bases at J, with 12 bases in the middle.

The J gene is TRBJ2-3, the V gene TRBV5-1; weak D call: TRBD2 (5 bases). Trimming shortened V by 0 bases and J by 3 bases, and 11 bases separated the two germline ends. The CDR3 has 15 residues. Germline values: CDR1 SGHRS, CDR2 YFSETQ. CDR3 protein: CASSLALERTDTQYF. The CDR3 nucleotides read TGCGCCAGCAGCTTGGCACTAGAAAGAACAGATACGCAGTATTTT.

This clone appeared a single time. This chain uses TRBV4-1 with TRBJ2-7, with 7 bases that match TRBD1. The V gene end was trimmed by 2 bases and the J gene end by 0 bases; junction bases not matched to a gene: 7. The CDR3 spans 16 residues. The germline V gene encodes CDR1 MGHRA and CDR2 YSYEKL. The CDR3 spells CASSQRTGDSSYEQYF. The CDR3 coding sequence is TGCGCCAGCAGCCAACGTACAGGGGATTCCTCCTACGAGCAGTACTTC.

CDR3 protein: CASSRYETGSNEKLFF. Here the CDR3 DNA reads TGTGCCAGCAGCCGCTATGAGACAGGGAGTAATGAAAAACTGTTTTTT. The rearrangement joins TRBV5-6 to TRBJ1-4; 7 bases agree with TRBD1. The CDR3 has 16 residues. Per germline, CDR1 SGHDT and CDR2 YYEEEE. Unmatched junction bases numbered 10, after V lost 4 bases and J lost 4 bases.

This chain uses TRBV4-2 with TRBJ2-4, with D hard to call. Trimming left V 1 base short and J 6 bases short, with 7 bases between. The CDR3 extends over 13 amino acids. Germline V gene data show CDR1 as LGHNA and CDR2 as YNFKEQ. As DNA, the CDR3 is TGTGCCAGCAGCCAAGTATCGGGAAACATTCAGTACTTC. Translation: CASSQVSGNIQYF.

The chain combines TRBV27 with TRBJ1-2, with D tentatively TRBD1 (5 bases). The CDR3 runs to 14 residues. From germline, CDR1 is MNHEY and CDR2 SMNVEV (reference sequence). Trimming shortened V by 5 bases and J by 9 bases, and 19 bases separated the two germline ends. CDR3 sequence (DNA): TGTGCCAGCAGTCCCCAAGGGGCCCGGTATAGCTACACCTTC. It encodes CASSPQGARYSYTF.